The clone carrying this T cell receptor beta chain was counted a few times. The antigen is undetermined. A second roughly 7 to 11 cycle PCR used barcoded and J-beta primers. TCRdb fed the 5' RACE reads into MiXCR, producing one record per CDR3 protein. The data hold around 1.1 million distinct CDR3 sequences, with 35% to 45% observed a single time. The data derive from a study of blood T cells in healthy people across ages. Study-wide context: Template switching picked up about one barcoded beta molecule for each two T cells. Study-wide findings and caveats: Older individuals had lower TCR beta diversity per million T cells (the decline was roughly linear).

Every participating donor contributed about 10 milliliters of peripheral blood through a draw. The CDR3 length is 15 residues. Trimming took off 2 bases at V and 8 bases at J, with 16 bases between the two ends. Per germline, CDR1 MNHNY and CDR2 SVGAGI (reference sequence). This chain uses TRBV6-6 with TRBJ1-5, with unresolved D. The sequencing input was blood. The receptor's source is a man younger than 35 in good health. CDR3 nucleotides: TGTGCCAGCAGTTACCCTAAAACTAGGGTAGAGCCCCAGCATTTT. Residues: CASSYPKTRVEPQHF.